The 14 T cell receptor beta chains below come from one sample, sequenced in a study of CD8 T cells in Susac syndrome. An input of about 0.45 to 1 ug of RNA was subjected to reverse transcription using random hexamers. TCRdb re-called the immunoSEQ multiplex PCR reads through MiXCR, storing one row per CDR3 protein. Among about 290,000 distinct CDR3 sequences listed, about 82% were seen once. Sample: CD8+ T cells from PBMCs. Source of these receptors: a human donor with multiple sclerosis.

The chain joins TRBV25-1 to TRBJ2-7; D is possibly TRBD1 (5 bases). The CDR3 loop spans 15 amino acids. Germline CDR1 reads MGHDK; CDR2 reads SYGVNS. Trimming left V 8 bases short and J 0 bases short, with 17 bases between. The CDR3 nucleotides read TGTGCCAGCGTATCATCTCAGACAGCCTCCTACGAGCAGTACTTC. Residues: CASVSSQTASYEQYF.

The chain links TRBV6-5 to TRBJ2-3; 13 bases are a match to TRBD2. J was trimmed by 5 bases and V by 4 bases; bases with no gene match: 9. Germline V gene lookup returns CDR1 MNHEY and CDR2 SVGAGI. The CDR3 has 17 amino acids. For the CDR3, the DNA is TGTGCCAGCAGTTCCACAGGACTAGCGGGAGTCAAAGATACGCAGTATTTT. Its translation is CASSSTGLAGVKDTQYF.

The chain recombines TRBV7-2 with TRBJ2-2, with D possibly matching TRBD1 (6 bases). The CDR3 runs 16 residues. The V end was cut by 3 bases, the J end by 4 bases, with 15 bases between. Germline V gene data show CDR1 as SGHTA and CDR2 as FQGNSA. The CDR3, as DNA: TGTGCCAGCAGCTTTTATCAGGGGCCGGGCACCGGGGAGCTGTTTTTT. Amino acid sequence: CASSFYQGPGTGELFF.

This clonotype was detected only once. The chain combines TRBV29-1 with TRBJ2-7; D remains ambiguous. Trimming pared 4 bases from V and 1 base from J, leaving 11 bases between. The CDR3 is made up of 13 amino acids. Per the germline V gene, CDR1 is SQVTM and CDR2 is ANQGSEA. In DNA, the CDR3 is TGCAGCGTTGTAGAGATAATATCCTACGAGCAGTACTTC. Encoded protein: CSVVEIISYEQYF.

The chain is built from TRBV3-1 and TRBJ2-7; TRBD1 matches at 7 bases. CDR1 and CDR2 (germline): LGHDT, YNNKEL (reference sequence). The trim removed 2 bases at V and 4 bases at J, leaving 8 bases unmatched. The CDR3 covers 15 residues. The CDR3 here is CASSQLTGRWYEQYF. The CDR3 DNA reads TGTGCCAGCAGCCAACTGACAGGGCGATGGTACGAGCAGTACTTC.

The gene calls are TRBV4-3 and TRBJ1-5, with 9 bases lining up with TRBD1. The CDR3 has 15 residues. Germline trimming cut 5 bases from V and 5 bases from J; bases unmatched to any gene: 7. The germline CDR1 and CDR2 sequences are LGHNA and YSLEER. The CDR3 region has the DNA TGCGCCAGCAGCTCCGACAGGGGGATGGATCAGCCCCAGCATTTT. Protein: CASSSDRGMDQPQHF.

This clonotype was seen more than once but under ten times. The rearrangement uses TRBV14 and TRBJ2-1; 8 bases map to TRBD2. The V and J ends lost 4 bases and 4 bases, in that order; junction bases with no gene match: 9. Germline CDR1 is SGHDN and CDR2 is FVKESK. This CDR3 has 16 residues. For the CDR3, the DNA is TGTGCCAGCAGCCCTCGTACTAGCGGCATTTACAATGAGCAGTTCTTC. It encodes CASSPRTSGIYNEQFF.

The chain is built from TRBV6-1 and TRBJ1-1; unclear D gene. CDR1 is MNHNS, CDR2 SASEGT, per germline. The CDR3 is 14 amino acids. The V end was cut by 0 bases, the J end by 0 bases, with 5 bases between. The CDR3 region has the DNA TGTGCCAGCAGTGAAGCCGGAGTGAACACTGAAGCTTTCTTT. It yields the protein CASSEAGVNTEAFF.

The table lists this clonotype with a count of one. V and J are TRBV24-1 and TRBJ2-1, with D perhaps TRBD2 (5 bases). The V and J ends lost 9 bases and 5 bases respectively, with 7 bases between them. CDR3 length: 11 residues. Per germline, CDR1 KGHDR and CDR2 SFDVKD. CDR3 sequence reads: CATGRDNEQFF. DNA of the CDR3: TGTGCCACCGGGCGGGACAATGAGCAGTTCTTC.

The chain carries TRBV3-1 and TRBJ2-5; D is tentatively TRBD1 or TRBD2 (5 bases each). There are 16 residues in the CDR3. The V gene's germline CDR1 is LGHDT and CDR2 YNNKEL (reference sequence). With 0 bases removed from V and 0 bases from J, the gap between germline ends came to 11 bases. The CDR3 region is CASSQERAGYQETQYF. The CDR3, as DNA: TGTGCCAGCAGCCAAGAGAGGGCAGGGTACCAAGAGACCCAGTACTTC.

The J gene is TRBJ2-5, the V gene TRBV7-9, with D perhaps matching TRBD1 (5 bases). The germline V gene has CDR1 SEHNR and CDR2 FQNEAQ (reference sequence). Trimming pared 5 bases from V and 5 bases from J, leaving 18 bases between. The CDR3 runs 15 residues. CDR3 region: CASSDLDSEEETQYF. CDR3 nucleotide sequence: TGTGCCAGCAGCGATTTAGACAGCGAGGAGGAGACCCAGTACTTC.

The chain employs TRBV5-4 and TRBJ2-3; a possible D gene is TRBD2 (5 bases). The CDR3 is made up of 18 amino acids. The V gene's germline CDR1 is SGHNT and CDR2 YYREEE (reference sequence). V lost 0 bases to trimming and J lost 1 base, with 18 bases between them. Written as DNA, the CDR3 is TGTGCCAGCAGCTTGGCCGACGATTGGGCGGGTGGCACAGATACGCAGTATTTT. Amino acids: CASSLADDWAGGTDTQYF.

This chain joins TRBV6-5 and TRBJ2-2; TRBD1 aligns across 8 bases. The trim removed 6 bases at V and 7 bases at J, leaving 10 bases unmatched. CDR3 length equals 15 residues. Looked up from germline, CDR1 is MNHEY and CDR2 is SVGAGI. The CDR3 nucleotides are TGTGCCAGCAGCCTACAGGGGGAGGTAGGCGGGGAGCTGTTTTTT. This translates into CASSLQGEVGGELFF.

The J gene is TRBJ2-7, the V gene TRBV28; 12 bases are shared with TRBD1. The CDR3 loop spans 16 amino acids. J gave up 4 bases and V 6 bases, and 10 bases lay outside the gene matches. Germline V lookup: CDR1 MDHEN, CDR2 SYDVKM. The CDR3: CASSQGTGGYLYEQYF. CDR3 DNA: TGTGCCAGCAGCCAGGGGACAGGGGGCTACTTGTACGAGCAGTACTTC. Looking up the rest from reference TRBV28 and TRBJ2-7 gives the full variable domain: DVKVTQSSRYLVKRTGEKVFLECVQDMDHENMFWYRQDPGLGLRLIYFSYDVKMKEKGDIPEGYSVSREKKERFSLILESASTNQTSMYLCASSQGTGGYLYEQYFGPGTRLTVT.